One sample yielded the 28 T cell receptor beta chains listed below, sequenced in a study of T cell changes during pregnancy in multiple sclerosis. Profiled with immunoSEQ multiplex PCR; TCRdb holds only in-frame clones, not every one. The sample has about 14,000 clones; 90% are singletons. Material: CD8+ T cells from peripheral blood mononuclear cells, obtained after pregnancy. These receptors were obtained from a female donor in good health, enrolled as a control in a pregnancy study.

CDR3 nucleotides: TGTGCCAGCAGTCCTCGAAGACAGGGAAACACCGGGGAGCTGTTTTTT. Its protein product is CASSPRRQGNTGELFF. The rearrangement joins TRBV28 to TRBJ2-2; 7 bases line up with TRBD1. The trim removed 5 bases at V and 2 bases at J, leaving 8 bases unmatched. In germline, CDR1 is MDHEN, CDR2 SYDVKM. The CDR3 is 16 amino acids.

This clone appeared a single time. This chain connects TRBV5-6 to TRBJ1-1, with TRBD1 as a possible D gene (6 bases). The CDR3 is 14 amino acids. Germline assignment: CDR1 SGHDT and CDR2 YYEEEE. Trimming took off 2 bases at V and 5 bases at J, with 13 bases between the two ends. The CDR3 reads CASSFSTGWTEAFF. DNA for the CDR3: TGTGCCAGCAGCTTTTCTACAGGGTGGACTGAAGCTTTCTTT. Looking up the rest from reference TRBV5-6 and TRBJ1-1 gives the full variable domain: DAGVTQSPTHLIKTRGQQVTLRCSPKSGHDTVSWYQQALGQGPQFIFQYYEEEERQRGNFPDRFSGHQFPNYSSELNVNALLLGDSALYLCASSFSTGWTEAFFGQGTRLTVV.

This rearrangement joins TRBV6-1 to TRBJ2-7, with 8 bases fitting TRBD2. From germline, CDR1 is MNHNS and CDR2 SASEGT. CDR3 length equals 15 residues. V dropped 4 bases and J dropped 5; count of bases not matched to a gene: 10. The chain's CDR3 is CASSGDPGGPNEQYF. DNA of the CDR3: TGTGCCAGCAGTGGTGACCCGGGGGGGCCAAACGAGCAGTACTTC.

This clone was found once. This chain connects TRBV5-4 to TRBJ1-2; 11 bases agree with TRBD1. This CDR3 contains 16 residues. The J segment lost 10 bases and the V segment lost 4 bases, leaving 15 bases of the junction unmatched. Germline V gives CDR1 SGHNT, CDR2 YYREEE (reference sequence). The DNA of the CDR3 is TGTGCCAGCAGCATCGTACCAGGGACAGGGGGTCTTGTCTACACCTTC. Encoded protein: CASSIVPGTGGLVYTF.

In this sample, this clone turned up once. In DNA, the CDR3 is TGTGCCAGCAGCATTAGCGGGAGTTTGGGTTACAATGAGCAGTTCTTC. As protein: CASSISGSLGYNEQFF. The chain uses TRBV14 and TRBJ2-1; 9 bases line up with TRBD2. The V segment lost 5 bases and the J segment 4 bases; nucleotides outside the gene matches: 9. CDR1 SGHDN and CDR2 FVKESK come from the germline V gene. There are 16 residues in the CDR3. Supplemented by reference TRBV14 and TRBJ2-1, the full variable domain reads EAGVTQFPSHSVIEKGQTVTLRCDPISGHDNLYWYRRVMGKEIKFLLHFVKESKQDESGMPNNRFLAERTGGTYSTLKVQPAELEDSGVYFCASSISGSLGYNEQFFGPGTRLTVL.

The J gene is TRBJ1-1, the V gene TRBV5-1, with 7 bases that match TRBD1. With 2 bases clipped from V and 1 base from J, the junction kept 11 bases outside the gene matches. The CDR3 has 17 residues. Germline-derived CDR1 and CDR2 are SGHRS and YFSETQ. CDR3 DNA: TGCGCCAGCAGCTTAGGAGACAGGGAGGCCCGGAACACTGAAGCTTTCTTT. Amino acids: CASSLGDREARNTEAFF.

The CDR3, as DNA: TGCGCCAGCAGCCAGGACCAGGGCGGGGCCAACGTCCTGACTTTC. It translates to CASSQDQGGANVLTF. The J gene is TRBJ2-6, the V gene TRBV4-1, with D possibly matching TRBD1 (5 bases). V was shortened by 3 bases and J by 4 bases, with 10 bases between the two germline ends. The CDR3 extends over 15 amino acids. Germline CDR1 reads MGHRA; CDR2 reads YSYEKL.

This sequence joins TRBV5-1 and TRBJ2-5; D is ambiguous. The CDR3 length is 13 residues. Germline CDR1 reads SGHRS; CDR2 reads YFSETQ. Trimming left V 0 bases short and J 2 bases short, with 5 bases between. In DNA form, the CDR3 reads TGCGCCAGCAGCTTGGAGCTACAAGAGACCCAGTACTTC. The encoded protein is CASSLELQETQYF.

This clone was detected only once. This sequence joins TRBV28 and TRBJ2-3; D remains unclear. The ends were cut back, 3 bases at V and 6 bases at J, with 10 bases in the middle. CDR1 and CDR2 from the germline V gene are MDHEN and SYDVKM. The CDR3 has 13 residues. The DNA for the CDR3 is TGTGCCAGCAGTTTCCTTCGTGCGGATACGCAGTATTTT. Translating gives CASSFLRADTQYF.

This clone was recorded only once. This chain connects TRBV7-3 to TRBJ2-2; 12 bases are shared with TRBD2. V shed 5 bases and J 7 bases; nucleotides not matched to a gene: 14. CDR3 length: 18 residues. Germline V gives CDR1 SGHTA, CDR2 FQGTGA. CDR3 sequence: CASSAHLAGGPAGGELFF. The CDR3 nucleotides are TGTGCCAGCAGCGCCCATCTAGCGGGAGGGCCGGCGGGCGGGGAGCTGTTTTTT.

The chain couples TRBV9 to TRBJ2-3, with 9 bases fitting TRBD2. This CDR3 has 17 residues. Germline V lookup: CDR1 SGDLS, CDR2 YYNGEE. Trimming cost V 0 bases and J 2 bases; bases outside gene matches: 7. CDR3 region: CASSVEASGDPTDTQYF. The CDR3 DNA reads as TGTGCCAGCAGCGTAGAAGCTAGCGGGGATCCCACAGATACGCAGTATTTT.

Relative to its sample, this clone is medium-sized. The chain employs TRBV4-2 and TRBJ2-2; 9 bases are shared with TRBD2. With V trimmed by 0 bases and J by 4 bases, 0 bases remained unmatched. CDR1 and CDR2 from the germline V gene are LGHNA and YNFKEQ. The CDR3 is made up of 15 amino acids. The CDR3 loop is CASSQDSGSTGELFF. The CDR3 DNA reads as TGTGCCAGCAGCCAAGATAGCGGGAGCACCGGGGAGCTGTTTTTT.

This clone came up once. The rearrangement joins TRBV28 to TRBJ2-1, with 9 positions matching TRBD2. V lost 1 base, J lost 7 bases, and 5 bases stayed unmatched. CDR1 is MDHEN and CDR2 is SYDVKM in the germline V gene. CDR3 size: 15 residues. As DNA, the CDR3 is TGTGCCAGCAGTTTATCCCTAGCGGGAAAAAATGAGCAGTTCTTC. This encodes CASSLSLAGKNEQFF.

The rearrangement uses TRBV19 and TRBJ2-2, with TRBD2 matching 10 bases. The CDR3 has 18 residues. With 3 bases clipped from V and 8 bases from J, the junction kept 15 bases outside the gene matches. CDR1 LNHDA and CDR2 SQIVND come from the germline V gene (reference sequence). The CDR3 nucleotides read TGTGCCAGTAGTATTGCCGCCCCAAGCGGGGGGGCCTTGGGGGAGCTGTTTTTT. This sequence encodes CASSIAAPSGGALGELFF.

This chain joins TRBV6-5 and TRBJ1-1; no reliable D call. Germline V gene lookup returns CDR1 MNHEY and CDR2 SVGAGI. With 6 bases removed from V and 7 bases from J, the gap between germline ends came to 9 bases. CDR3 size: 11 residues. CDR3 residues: CASSTRDEAFF. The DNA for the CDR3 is TGTGCCAGCAGCACGAGGGATGAAGCTTTCTTT.

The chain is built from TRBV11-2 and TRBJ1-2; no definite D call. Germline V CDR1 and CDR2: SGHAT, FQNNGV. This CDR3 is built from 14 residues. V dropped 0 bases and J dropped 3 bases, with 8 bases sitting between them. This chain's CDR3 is CASSLDGAYYGYTF. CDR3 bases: TGTGCCAGCAGCTTAGATGGAGCCTACTATGGCTACACCTTC.

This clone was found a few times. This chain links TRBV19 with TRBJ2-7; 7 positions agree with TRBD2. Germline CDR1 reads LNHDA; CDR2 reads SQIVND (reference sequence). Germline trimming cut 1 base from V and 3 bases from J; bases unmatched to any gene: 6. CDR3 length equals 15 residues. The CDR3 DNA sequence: TGTGCCAGTAGTATAGCCTGGGGGGGGATCTACGAGCAGTACTTC. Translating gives CASSIAWGGIYEQYF.

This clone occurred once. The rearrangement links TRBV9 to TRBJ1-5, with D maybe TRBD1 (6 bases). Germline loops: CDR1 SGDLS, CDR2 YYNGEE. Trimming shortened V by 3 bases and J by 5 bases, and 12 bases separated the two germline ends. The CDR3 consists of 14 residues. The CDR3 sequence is CASSEGRGDQPQHF. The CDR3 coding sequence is TGTGCCAGCAGCGAAGGGAGGGGGGATCAGCCCCAGCATTTT.

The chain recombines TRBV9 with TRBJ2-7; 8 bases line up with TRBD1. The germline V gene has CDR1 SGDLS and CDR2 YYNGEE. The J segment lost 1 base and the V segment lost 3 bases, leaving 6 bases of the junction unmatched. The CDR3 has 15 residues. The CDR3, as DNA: TGTGCCAGCAGCGCCGCAGGGGGCCAATCCTACGAGCAGTACTTC. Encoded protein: CASSAAGGQSYEQYF. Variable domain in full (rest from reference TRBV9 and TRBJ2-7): DSGVTQTPKHLITATGQRVTLRCSPRSGDLSVYWYQQSLDQGLQFLIQYYNGEERAKGNILERFSAQQFPDLHSELNLSSLELGDSALYFCASSAAGGQSYEQYFGPGTRLTVT.

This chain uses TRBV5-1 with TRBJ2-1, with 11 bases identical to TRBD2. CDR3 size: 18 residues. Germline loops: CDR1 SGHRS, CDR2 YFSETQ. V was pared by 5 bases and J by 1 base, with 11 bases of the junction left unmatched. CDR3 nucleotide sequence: TGCGCCAGCAGGTCCCAACTAGCGGGAGTGGGATCCTACAATGAGCAGTTCTTC. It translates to CASRSQLAGVGSYNEQFF.

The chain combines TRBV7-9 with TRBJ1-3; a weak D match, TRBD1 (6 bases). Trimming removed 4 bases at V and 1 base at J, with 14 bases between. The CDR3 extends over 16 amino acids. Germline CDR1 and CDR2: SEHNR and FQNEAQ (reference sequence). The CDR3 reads CASSSSETGSGNTIYF. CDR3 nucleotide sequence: TGTGCCAGCAGCTCATCCGAAACAGGGTCTGGAAACACCATATATTTT.

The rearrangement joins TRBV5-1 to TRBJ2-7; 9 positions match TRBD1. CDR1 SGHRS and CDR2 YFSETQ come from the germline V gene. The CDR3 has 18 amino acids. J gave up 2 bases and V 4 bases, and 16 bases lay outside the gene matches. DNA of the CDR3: TGCGCCAGCAGCCCGGGTGGGACAGGGCATGGCGGCACCTACGAGCAGTACTTC. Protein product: CASSPGGTGHGGTYEQYF.

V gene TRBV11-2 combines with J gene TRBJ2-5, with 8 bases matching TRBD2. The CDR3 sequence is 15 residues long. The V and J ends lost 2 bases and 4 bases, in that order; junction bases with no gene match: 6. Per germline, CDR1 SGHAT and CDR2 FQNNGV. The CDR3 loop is CASSLFISGVETQYF. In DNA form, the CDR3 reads TGTGCCAGCAGCTTATTTATTAGCGGGGTAGAGACCCAGTACTTC.

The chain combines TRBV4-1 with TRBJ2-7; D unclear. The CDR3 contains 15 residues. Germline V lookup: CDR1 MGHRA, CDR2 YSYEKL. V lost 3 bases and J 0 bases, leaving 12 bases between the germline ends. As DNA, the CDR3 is TGCGCCAGCAGCCATGAAGAGCGTGACTCCTACGAGCAGTACTTC. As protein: CASSHEERDSYEQYF.

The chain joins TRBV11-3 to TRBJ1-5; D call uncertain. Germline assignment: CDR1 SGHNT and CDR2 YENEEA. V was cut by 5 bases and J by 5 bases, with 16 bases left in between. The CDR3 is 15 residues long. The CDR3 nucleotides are TGTGCCAGCAGCCTCCGGGAGTTGAACCATCAGCCCCAGCATTTT. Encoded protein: CASSLRELNHQPQHF.

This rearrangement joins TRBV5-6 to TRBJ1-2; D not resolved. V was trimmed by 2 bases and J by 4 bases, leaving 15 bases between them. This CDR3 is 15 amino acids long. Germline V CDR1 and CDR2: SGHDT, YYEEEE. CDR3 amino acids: CASSLNPGSTYGYTF. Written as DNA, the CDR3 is TGTGCCAGCAGCTTAAATCCGGGGAGTACCTATGGCTACACCTTC.

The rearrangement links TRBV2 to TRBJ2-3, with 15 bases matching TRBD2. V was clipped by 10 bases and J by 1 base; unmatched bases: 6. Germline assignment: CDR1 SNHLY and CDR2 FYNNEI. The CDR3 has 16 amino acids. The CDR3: CATLGLAGGGTDTQYF. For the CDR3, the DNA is TGTGCCACCTTGGGACTAGCGGGAGGAGGCACAGATACGCAGTATTTT.

The CDR3 is CASSTYRNYGYTF. The CDR3 DNA follows: TGTGCCAGCAGTACCTACAGGAACTATGGCTACACCTTC. V and J are TRBV6-4 and TRBJ1-2; D is possibly TRBD1 (5 bases). The V gene lost 5 bases and the J gene lost 2 bases, with 9 bases spanning the gap. Germline CDR1 MRHNA, CDR2 SNTAGT. The CDR3 consists of 13 residues.